A single T cell receptor (beta chain) is shown here with its context. Antigen specificity is unknown. The assay was immunoSEQ multiplex PCR, and TCRdb's table has in-frame clones only and misses some. Counted here are tens of thousands of clones, approximately 85% occurring once; the ten biggest clones make up about 5.8%. The germline V gene has CDR1 WNHNN and CDR2 SYGVQD (reference sequence). Trimming left V 0 bases short and J 9 bases short, with 17 bases between. The CDR3 is 15 amino acids. The sample originates from a study of T cell responses to AZD1222 COVID-19 vaccine. Overall study findings and caveats: Clonal diversity may have been underestimated in mostly white British donors.

Source: peripheral blood, taken on day 0 of AZD1222 vaccination. This clonotype originated in an adult in good health. The chain uses TRBV10-1 and TRBJ1-2, with D possibly matching TRBD1 (5 bases). The CDR3: CASSESLGESIRYTF. CDR3 bases: TGCGCCAGCAGTGAGTCGCTAGGGGAATCTATACGCTACACCTTC.